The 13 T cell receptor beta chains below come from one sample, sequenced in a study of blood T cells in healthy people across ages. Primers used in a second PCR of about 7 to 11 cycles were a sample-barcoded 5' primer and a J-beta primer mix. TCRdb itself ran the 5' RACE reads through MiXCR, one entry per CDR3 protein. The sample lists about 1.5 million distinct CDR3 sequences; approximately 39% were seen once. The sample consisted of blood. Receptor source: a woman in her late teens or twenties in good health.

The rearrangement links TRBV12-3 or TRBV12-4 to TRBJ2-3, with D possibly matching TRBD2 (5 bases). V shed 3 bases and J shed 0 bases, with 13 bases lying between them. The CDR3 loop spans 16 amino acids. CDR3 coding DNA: TGTGCCAGCAGTTTGGGAGAGGGAGTAAGCACAGATACGCAGTATTTT. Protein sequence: CASSLGEGVSTDTQYF.

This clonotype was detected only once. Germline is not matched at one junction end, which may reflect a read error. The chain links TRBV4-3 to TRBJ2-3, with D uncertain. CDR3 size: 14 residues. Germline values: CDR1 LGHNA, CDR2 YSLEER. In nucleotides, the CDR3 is TGCGCCGGCAGCCAAGTTCAGGGCACAGATACGCAGTATTTT. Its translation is CAGSQVQGTDTQYF.

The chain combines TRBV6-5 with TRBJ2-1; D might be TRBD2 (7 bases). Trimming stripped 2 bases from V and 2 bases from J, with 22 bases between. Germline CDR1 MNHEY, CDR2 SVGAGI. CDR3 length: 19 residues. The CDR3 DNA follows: TGTGCCAGCAGTTACCCTAGCATACTGGGGGGGCGCCCCTACAATGAGCAGTTCTTC. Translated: CASSYPSILGGRPYNEQFF.

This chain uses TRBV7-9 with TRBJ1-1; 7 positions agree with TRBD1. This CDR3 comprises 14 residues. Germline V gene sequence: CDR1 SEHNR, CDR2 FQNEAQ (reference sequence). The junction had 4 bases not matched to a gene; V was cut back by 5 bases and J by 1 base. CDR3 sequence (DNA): TGTGCCAGCAGCGACAGGGACCCGAACACTGAAGCTTTCTTT. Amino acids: CASSDRDPNTEAFF.

The CDR3 loop reads CSANKQGTLAKNIQYF. CDR3 bases: TGCAGTGCAAACAAACAGGGGACCCTAGCCAAAAACATTCAGTACTTC. The chain couples TRBV20-1 to TRBJ2-4; 7 nucleotides line up with TRBD1. The V gene end was trimmed by 6 bases and the J gene end by 0 bases; junction bases not matched to a gene: 11. The CDR3 sequence is 16 residues long. The germline CDR1 and CDR2 sequences are DFQATT and SNEGSKA (reference sequence).

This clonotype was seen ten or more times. As DNA, the CDR3 is TGTGCCAGCAGTTCCTACAGCTCCTACGAGCAGTACTTC. It specifies CASSSYSSYEQYF. This rearrangement joins TRBV6-5 to TRBJ2-7; D unclear. Germline CDR1 MNHEY, CDR2 SVGAGI. V lost 4 bases to trimming and J lost 0 bases, with 7 bases between them. The CDR3 runs 13 residues.

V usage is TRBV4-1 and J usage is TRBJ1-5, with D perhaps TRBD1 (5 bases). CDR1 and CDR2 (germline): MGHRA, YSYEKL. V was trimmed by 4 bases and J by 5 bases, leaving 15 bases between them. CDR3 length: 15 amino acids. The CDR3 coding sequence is TGCGCCAGCAGCCGTCTTTGGGGAGGGGATCAGCCCCAGCATTTT. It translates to CASSRLWGGDQPQHF.

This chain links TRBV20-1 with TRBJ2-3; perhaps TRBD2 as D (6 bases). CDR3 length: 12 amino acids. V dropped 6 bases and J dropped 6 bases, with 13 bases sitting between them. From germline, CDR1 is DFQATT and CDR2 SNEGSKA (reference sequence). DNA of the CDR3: TGCAGTGCGAGGAGGGGAGGTGATACGCAGTATTTT. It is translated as CSARRGGDTQYF.

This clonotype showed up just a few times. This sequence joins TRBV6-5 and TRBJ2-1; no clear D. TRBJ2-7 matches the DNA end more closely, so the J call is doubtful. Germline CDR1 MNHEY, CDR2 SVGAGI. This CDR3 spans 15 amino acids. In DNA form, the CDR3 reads TGTGCCAGCAGTTACGGGCCCAGCTCCTACAATGAGCAGTACTTC. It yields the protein CASSYGPSSYNEQYF.

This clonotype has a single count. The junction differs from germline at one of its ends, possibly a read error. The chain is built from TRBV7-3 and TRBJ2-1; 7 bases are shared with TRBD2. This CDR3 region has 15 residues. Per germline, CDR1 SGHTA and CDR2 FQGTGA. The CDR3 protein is CASNLRLAVNNEQFF. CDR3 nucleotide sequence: TGTGCCAGCAACTTAAGGCTAGCGGTTAACAATGAGCAGTTCTTC.

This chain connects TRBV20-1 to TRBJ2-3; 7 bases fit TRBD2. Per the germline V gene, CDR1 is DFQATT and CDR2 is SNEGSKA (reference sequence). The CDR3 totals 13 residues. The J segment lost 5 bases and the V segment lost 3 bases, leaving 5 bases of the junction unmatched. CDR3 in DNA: TGCAGTGCTAGGGCGGGAGTGGAAGATACGCAGTATTTT. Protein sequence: CSARAGVEDTQYF.

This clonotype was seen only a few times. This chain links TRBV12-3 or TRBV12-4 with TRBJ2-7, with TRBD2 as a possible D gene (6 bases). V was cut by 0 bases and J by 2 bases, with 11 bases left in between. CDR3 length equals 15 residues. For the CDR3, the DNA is TGTGCCAGCAGTTTAGCGGGGGGTCTCCCCTACGAGCAGTACTTC. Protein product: CASSLAGGLPYEQYF.

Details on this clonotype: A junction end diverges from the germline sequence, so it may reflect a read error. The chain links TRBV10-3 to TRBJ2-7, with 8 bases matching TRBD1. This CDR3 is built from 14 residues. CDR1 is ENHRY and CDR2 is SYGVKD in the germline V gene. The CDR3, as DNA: TGTGCCATCACCTCGGAGGACAGGGCGTACGTGCAGTACTTC. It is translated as CAITSEDRAYVQYF.